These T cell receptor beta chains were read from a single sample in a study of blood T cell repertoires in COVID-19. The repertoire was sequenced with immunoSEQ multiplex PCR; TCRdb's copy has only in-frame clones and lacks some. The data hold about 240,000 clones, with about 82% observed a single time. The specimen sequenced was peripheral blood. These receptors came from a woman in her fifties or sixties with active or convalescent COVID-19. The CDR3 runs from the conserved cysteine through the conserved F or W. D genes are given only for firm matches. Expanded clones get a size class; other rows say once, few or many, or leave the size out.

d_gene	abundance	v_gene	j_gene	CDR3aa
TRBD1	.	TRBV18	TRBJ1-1	CASSPRQGMNTEAFF
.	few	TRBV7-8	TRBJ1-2	CASSLGFGTNLYGYTF
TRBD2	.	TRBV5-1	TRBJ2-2	CASSLTSGGFANTGELFF
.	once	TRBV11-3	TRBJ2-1	CASSRLVTAYNEQFF
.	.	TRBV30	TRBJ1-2	CAWSVTRVLGYGYTF
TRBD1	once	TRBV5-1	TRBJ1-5	CASSFGPTGVRNQPQHF
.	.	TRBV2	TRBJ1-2	CASSISVTSYGYTF
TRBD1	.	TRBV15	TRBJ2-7	CATSRDSQGTYEQYF
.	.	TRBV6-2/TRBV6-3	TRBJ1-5	CASSYAGDGNQPQHF
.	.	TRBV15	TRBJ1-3	CATSRTRESSGNTIYF
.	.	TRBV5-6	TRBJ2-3	CASSDGVSTDTQYF
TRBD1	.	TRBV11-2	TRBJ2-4	CASSLPGTARNIQYF
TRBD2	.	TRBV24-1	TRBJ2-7	CATSDSGLAGGPNEQYF
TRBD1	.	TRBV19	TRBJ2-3	CASSMRQGADTQYF
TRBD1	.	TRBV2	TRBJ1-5	CASRQGVAGNQPQHF
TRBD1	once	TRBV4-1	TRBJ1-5	CASSQGWARGPQPQHF
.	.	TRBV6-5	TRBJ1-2	CASSYSSVPYGYTF
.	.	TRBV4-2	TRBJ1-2	CASSQDGALFYGYTF
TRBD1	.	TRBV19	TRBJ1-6	CASSRDRENSPLHF
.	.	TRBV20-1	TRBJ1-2	CSARDSYGYTF
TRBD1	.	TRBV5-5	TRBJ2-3	CASSWDREQYF
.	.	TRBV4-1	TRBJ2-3	CASSQLGPGGTDTQYF
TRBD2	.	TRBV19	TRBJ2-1	CASSIRRGAYNEQFF
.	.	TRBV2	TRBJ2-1	CASRRGGQGNEQFF
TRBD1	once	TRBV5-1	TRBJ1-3	CASSLDRGFGNTIYF
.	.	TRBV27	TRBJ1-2	CASRDSGNGYTF
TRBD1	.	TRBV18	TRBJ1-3	CASSPSRTGVSGNTIYF
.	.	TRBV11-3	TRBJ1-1	CATSRNTEAFF
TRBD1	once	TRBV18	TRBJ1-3	CASTDREESGNTIYF
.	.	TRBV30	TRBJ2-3	CAWSLGGYGTDTQYF
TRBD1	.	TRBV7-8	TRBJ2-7	CASSFGTGGPYEQYF
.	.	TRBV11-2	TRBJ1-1	CASSFTGGRDTEAFF
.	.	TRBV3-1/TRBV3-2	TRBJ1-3	CASSPSGGFKKIYF
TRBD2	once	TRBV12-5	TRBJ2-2	CASGLVFSRLAGPYTGELFF
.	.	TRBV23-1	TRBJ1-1	CASSPRKERAGTEAFF
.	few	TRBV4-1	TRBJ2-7	CASSQAGNSEQYF
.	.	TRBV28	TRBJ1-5	CASSLGSGERNQPQHF
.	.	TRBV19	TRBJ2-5	CASSINGAETQYF
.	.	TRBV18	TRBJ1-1	CASSQEENTEAFF
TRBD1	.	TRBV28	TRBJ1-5	CASSYRQGILPQPQHF
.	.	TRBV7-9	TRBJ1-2	CASSLSRDTNYGYTF
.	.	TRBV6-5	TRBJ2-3	CASSYGAGPGTDTQYF
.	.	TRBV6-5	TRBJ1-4	CASRIQGLGEKLFF
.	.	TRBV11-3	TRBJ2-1	CASSLSGGSYNEQFF
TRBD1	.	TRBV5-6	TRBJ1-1	CASSPVGQGAWTEAFF
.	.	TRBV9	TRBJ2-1	CASSPAAYDNEQFF
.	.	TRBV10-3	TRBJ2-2	CAISESRSAGHGELFF
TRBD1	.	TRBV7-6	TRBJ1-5	CASSPYSGTGGGVNQPQHF
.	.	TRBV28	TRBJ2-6	CASSFPSREPISGANVLTF
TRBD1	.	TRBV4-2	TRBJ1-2	CASSQRRGTGAYGYTF
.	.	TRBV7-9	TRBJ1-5	CASSPSRFNQPQHF
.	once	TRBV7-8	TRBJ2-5	CASSPAQETQYF
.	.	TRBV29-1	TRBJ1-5	CSVGYRDQPQHF
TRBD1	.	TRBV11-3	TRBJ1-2	CASSLDHGQAFNYGYTF
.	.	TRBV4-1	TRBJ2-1	CASSSSDRLNEQFF